Below, 30 T cell receptor beta chains from the same sample are listed, as sequenced in a study of blood T cell repertoires in COVID-19. Sequencing used immunoSEQ multiplex PCR; TCRdb keeps in-frame clones, though not all of them. The table includes some 150,000 clones, roughly 83% detected once. Sequenced sample: peripheral blood. These receptors were collected from an older woman with COVID-19, enrolled during active disease.

Only one count was recorded for this clone. The chain recombines TRBV19 with TRBJ1-1; TRBD1 aligns across 9 bases. CDR1 and CDR2 (germline): LNHDA, SQIVND (reference sequence). J lost 1 base, V lost 0 bases, and 3 bases had no gene match. The CDR3 runs 16 residues. The chain's CDR3 is CASSIEGTGRNTEAFF. The CDR3 coding sequence is TGTGCCAGTAGTATAGAAGGGACAGGGCGGAACACTGAAGCTTTCTTT.

The chain is built from TRBV6-5 and TRBJ2-5, with a tentative D call TRBD1 (6 bases). Trimming removed 2 bases at V and 5 bases at J, with 12 bases between. Looked up from germline, CDR1 is MNHEY and CDR2 is SVGAGI. The CDR3 length is 14 residues. DNA of the CDR3: TGTGCCAGCAGTTACCGTGGGGGCGCGGAGACCCAGTACTTC. This gives the protein CASSYRGGAETQYF.

In the case of this clone: Additional DNA sequences in this sample encode the identical CDR3. J is TRBJ1-2 and V is TRBV19, with unresolved D. V lost 2 bases, J lost 5 bases, and 6 bases lay in between. The CDR3 is 12 residues long. Germline loops: CDR1 LNHDA, CDR2 SQIVND (reference sequence). CDR3 residues: CASSIRGYGYTF. Written as DNA, the CDR3 is TGTGCCAGTAGTATACGGGGATATGGCTACACCTTC.

The CDR3 DNA sequence: TGTGCCAGCAAACGGGCAACTAATGAAAAACTGTTTTTT. This encodes CASKRATNEKLFF. V gene TRBV3-1 (or the pseudogene TRBV3-2) combines with J gene TRBJ1-4; no clear D gene. Deletions cut 7 bases from V and 0 bases from J, with 6 bases between. The CDR3 covers 13 residues. CDR1 is LGHDT and CDR2 is YNNKEL in the germline V gene (reference sequence).

The J gene is TRBJ1-2, the V gene TRBV5-4; possibly TRBD1 for D (5 bases). Looked up from germline, CDR1 is SGHNT and CDR2 is YYREEE (reference sequence). Trimming removed 4 bases from V and 2 bases from J, with 15 bases in between. This CDR3 is 15 amino acids long. CDR3 loop: CASSARPGGNYGYTF. In nucleotides, the CDR3 is TGTGCCAGCAGCGCCCGCCCGGGGGGAAACTATGGCTACACCTTC.

This clone was seen only once. The V call is TRBV11-1, the J call TRBJ2-5; D might be TRBD1 (5 bases). V was clipped by 6 bases and J by 5 bases, with 16 bases between them. Germline V gives CDR1 SGHAT, CDR2 FQDESV (reference sequence). The CDR3 sequence is 14 residues long. The DNA for the CDR3 is TGTGCCAGCAGAAAAGGTGGTGCAGGGGAGACCCAGTACTTC. Translation gives CASRKGGAGETQYF.

For this clone: A much larger clone is a single base away; this may be a read error. The chain links TRBV9 to TRBJ2-3; D is unresolved. The germline gives CDR1 SGDLS, CDR2 YYNGEE. The CDR3 consists of 16 residues. DNA for the CDR3: TGTGCCAACAGCGTAAGATTAGGAGAGAGCACAGATACGCAGTATTTT. This codes for CANSVRLGESTDTQYF.

The genes are TRBV9 and TRBJ2-4; weak D call: TRBD1 (6 bases). V was shortened by 4 bases and J by 5 bases, with 16 bases between the two germline ends. Germline assignment: CDR1 SGDLS and CDR2 YYNGEE. The CDR3 consists of 15 residues. The CDR3 region is CASSRSGQSENIQYF. The CDR3 DNA reads TGTGCCAGCAGCCGCAGCGGACAGTCCGAAAACATTCAGTACTTC.

This clone was found a few times. V usage is TRBV5-1 and J usage is TRBJ2-1; 11 bases align to TRBD1. Unmatched junction bases numbered 6, after V lost 4 bases and J lost 9 bases. The CDR3 is 14 residues long. CDR1 is SGHRS, CDR2 YFSETQ, per germline. The DNA of the CDR3 is TGCGCCAGCAGCGCGGGACAGGGGGTCGCTGAGCAGTTCTTC. Its protein is CASSAGQGVAEQFF.

V is TRBV6-6 and J is TRBJ2-6; D not resolved. The germline CDR1 and CDR2 sequences are MNHNY and SVGAGI (reference sequence). The CDR3 is 17 amino acids. V was cut by 5 bases and J by 0 bases, with 14 bases left in between. As DNA, the CDR3 is TGTGCCAGCAGTCCCCGGGTCCCCACCTCTGGGGCCAACGTCCTGACTTTC. It specifies CASSPRVPTSGANVLTF.

The rearrangement uses TRBV3-1 (or the pseudogene TRBV3-2) and TRBJ2-5, with 12 bases identical to TRBD2. The length of the CDR3 is 17 residues. Germline trimming cut 4 bases from V and 7 bases from J; bases unmatched to any gene: 13. Germline CDR1 LGHDT, CDR2 YNNKEL (reference sequence). For the CDR3, the DNA is TGTGCCAGCAGCCCAAGATCTAGCGGGGGGGTACTGGGGACCCAGTACTTC. Translation gives CASSPRSSGGVLGTQYF.

In this sample, this clone turned up a few times. The CDR3 loop reads CASSPEAGGQPQHF. In DNA, the CDR3 is TGTGCCAGCTCACCAGAGGCAGGGGGTCAGCCCCAGCATTTT. This chain joins TRBV18 and TRBJ1-5; TRBD1 matches at 7 bases. The trim removed 2 bases at V and 6 bases at J, leaving 4 bases unmatched. Germline V lookup: CDR1 KGHSH, CDR2 LQKENI. The CDR3 is 14 amino acids.

The chain carries TRBV5-1 and TRBJ2-7; weak D call: TRBD1 (6 bases). The CDR3 extends over 16 amino acids. The V gene lost 4 bases and the J gene lost 3 bases, with 20 bases spanning the gap. The germline V gene has CDR1 SGHRS and CDR2 YFSETQ. The CDR3 is CASSQTIRVGGYEQYF. The CDR3 coding sequence is TGCGCCAGCAGCCAAACAATCAGGGTAGGGGGCTACGAGCAGTACTTC.

The CDR3 DNA reads as TGTGCCAGCAGCTTGCGAAGGACAGGGGGGGGCCACACCTTC. Its translation: CASSLRRTGGGHTF. This chain uses TRBV7-2 with TRBJ1-2; 10 bases are a match to TRBD1. This CDR3 has 14 amino acids. Germline CDR1 reads SGHTA; CDR2 reads FQGNSA. The V segment lost 3 bases and the J segment 12 bases; nucleotides outside the gene matches: 10.

V is TRBV20-1 and J is TRBJ1-2, with D unresolved. The CDR3 consists of 11 residues. V shed 3 bases and J shed 8 bases, with 10 bases lying between them. Germline CDR1 and CDR2: DFQATT and SNEGSKA (reference sequence). As DNA, the CDR3 is TGCAGTGCTAGTGGTTTTGAGGGCTACACCTTC. Amino acids: CSASGFEGYTF.

This sequence joins TRBV21-1 and TRBJ1-1. TRBV21-1 is a listed pseudogene. CDR3 size: 15 residues. In nucleotides, the CDR3 is TGTGCCAGCAGCAACCCCGGGGTTGTAGAAACTGAAGCTTTCTTT. It codes for CASSNPGVVETEAFF.

This chain connects TRBV11-2 to TRBJ2-7; 8 bases fit TRBD2. The trim removed 0 bases at V and 9 bases at J, leaving 10 bases unmatched. The germline gives CDR1 SGHAT, CDR2 FQNNGV. This CDR3 is 15 amino acids long. CDR3 nucleotide sequence: TGTGCCAGCAGCTTAGACGGAGCGGGAGCCCGTTGGCAGTACTTC. Translating it yields CASSLDGAGARWQYF. Supplemented by reference TRBV11-2 and TRBJ2-7, the full variable domain reads EAGVAQSPRYKIIEKRQSVAFWCNPISGHATLYWYQQILGQGPKLLIQFQNNGVVDDSQLPKDRFSAERLKGVDSTLKIQPAKLEDSAVYLCASSLDGAGARWQYFGPGTRLTVT.

This clone was seen more than once but under ten times. The V call is TRBV3-1 (or the pseudogene TRBV3-2), the J call TRBJ2-7, with 7 bases that match TRBD2. V shed 2 bases and J 4 bases; nucleotides not matched to a gene: 8. Looked up from germline, CDR1 is LGHDT and CDR2 is YNNKEL (reference sequence). The CDR3 is made up of 15 amino acids. In nucleotides, the CDR3 is TGTGCCAGCAGCCAATTACTAGCGCCCGGTTACGAGCAGTACTTC. Translating it yields CASSQLLAPGYEQYF.

V and J are TRBV7-8 and TRBJ1-2; no clear D gene. Germline CDR1 and CDR2: SGHVS and FQNEAQ. The ends were cut back, 1 base at V and 4 bases at J, with 13 bases in the middle. The CDR3 is made up of 15 amino acids. The CDR3 coding sequence is TGTGCCAGCAGCTTAGAACAACCTGCAGGCTATGGCTACACCTTC. This translates into CASSLEQPAGYGYTF. The entire variable domain, with the rest obtained from reference TRBV7-8 and TRBJ1-2, is as follows: GAGVSQSPRYKVAKRGQDVALRCDPISGHVSLFWYQQALGQGPEFLTYFQNEAQLDKSGLPSDRFFAERPEGSVSTLKIQRTQQEDSAVYLCASSLEQPAGYGYTFGSGTRLTVV.

V is TRBV18 and J is TRBJ2-1; 10 nucleotides align to TRBD2. Germline V CDR1 and CDR2: KGHSH, LQKENI. After removal of 3 bases from V and 7 bases from J, the junction contained 15 bases not matched to a gene. This CDR3 has 18 residues. CDR3 loop: CASSPGQGVSSGRNEQFF. CDR3 sequence (DNA): TGTGCCAGCTCACCTGGACAGGGCGTCTCTAGCGGGAGAAATGAGCAGTTCTTC. The complete variable domain, with remaining parts taken from reference TRBV18 and TRBJ2-1, reads NAGVMQNPRHLVRRRGQEARLRCSPMKGHSHVYWYRQLPEEGLKFMVYLQKENIIDESGMPKERFSAEFPKEGPSILRIQQVVRGDSAAYFCASSPGQGVSSGRNEQFFGPGTRLTVL.

CDR3: CASSLDRAPSGEQFF. Here the CDR3 DNA reads TGCGCCAGCAGCTTAGACAGGGCCCCCTCGGGTGAGCAGTTCTTC. The V gene is TRBV5-1, the J gene TRBJ2-1; 7 nucleotides align to TRBD1. This CDR3 region has 15 residues. Trimming cost V 2 bases and J 9 bases; bases outside gene matches: 11. CDR1 SGHRS and CDR2 YFSETQ come from the germline V gene.

This clone was seen ten or more times. CDR3 loop: CASSLVLNTEAFF. The CDR3, as DNA: TGTGCCAGCAGCTTGGTATTGAACACTGAAGCTTTCTTT. This rearrangement joins TRBV5-5 to TRBJ1-1; no clear D gene. The CDR3 spans 13 residues. The V end lost 0 bases, the J end lost 0 bases, and 3 bases lay between the germline ends. The germline V gene encodes CDR1 SGHKS and CDR2 YYEKEE (reference sequence).

This rearrangement joins TRBV24-1 to TRBJ1-1; 11 bases map to TRBD1. This CDR3 has 13 residues. V gave up 9 bases and J gave up 4 bases; unmatched junction bases: 3. Germline CDR1 and CDR2: KGHDR and SFDVKD. CDR3 loop: CATSGQGATEAFF. DNA of the CDR3: TGTGCCACCTCCGGACAGGGGGCCACTGAAGCTTTCTTT.

In its sample, this clone was seen a few times. V and J are TRBV3-1 (or the pseudogene TRBV3-2) and TRBJ1-2, with TRBD1 matching 9 bases. This CDR3 has 23 residues. Germline CDR1 reads LGHDT; CDR2 reads YNNKEL (reference sequence). V gave up 5 bases and J gave up 4 bases; unmatched junction bases: 32. CDR3: CASSASIGDREVRGAESSYGYTF. CDR3 nucleotides: TGTGCCAGCAGCGCAAGTATCGGGGACAGGGAAGTGAGGGGTGCGGAATCCTCCTATGGCTACACCTTC.

The genes are TRBV6-1 and TRBJ2-7, with D tentatively TRBD2 (6 bases). CDR1 MNHNS and CDR2 SASEGT come from the germline V gene. This CDR3 has 16 residues. Trimming shortened V by 2 bases and J by 0 bases, and 14 bases separated the two germline ends. CDR3 in DNA: TGTGCCAGCAGTGAATCGCAGGGACTTCCCTCCTACGAGCAGTACTTC. Protein: CASSESQGLPSYEQYF.

The rearrangement links TRBV5-1 to TRBJ1-1, with 10 bases that match TRBD1. J lost 6 bases, V lost 4 bases, and 18 bases had no gene match. Germline CDR1 and CDR2: SGHRS and YFSETQ. CDR3 length equals 18 residues. The CDR3 nucleotides read TGCGCCAGCAGCATCGACAGGGGGCGGTACGTGTCTGACGCTGAAGCTTTCTTT. This sequence encodes CASSIDRGRYVSDAEAFF.

The chain uses TRBV5-5 and TRBJ2-1; D gene unclear. CDR1 and CDR2 (germline): SGHKS, YYEKEE (reference sequence). This CDR3 has 12 residues. V lost 0 bases and J lost 9, with 7 bases in between. The CDR3 region is CASSLAVVEQFF. The CDR3 nucleotides read TGTGCCAGCAGCTTGGCAGTCGTTGAGCAGTTCTTC.

The chain employs TRBV6-5 and TRBJ2-7; possible D gene TRBD2, 5 bases. Germline values: CDR1 MNHEY, CDR2 SVGAGI. V lost 8 bases to trimming and J lost 2 bases, with 16 bases between them. The length of the CDR3 is 14 residues. The CDR3 DNA reads as TGTGCCAGCGGACGGGGAAGTCCCCCCTACGAGCAGTACGTC. Translation: CASGRGSPPYEQYV.

On this clone itself: At the DNA level, this CDR3 is encoded by other sequences in the same sample as well. The rearrangement links TRBV3-1 (or the pseudogene TRBV3-2) to TRBJ1-2; tentatively, D is TRBD1 (5 bases). The CDR3 contains 13 residues. Germline V CDR1 and CDR2: LGHDT, YNNKEL (reference sequence). The V end lost 4 bases, the J end lost 1 base, and 7 bases lay between the germline ends. Written as DNA, the CDR3 is TGTGCCAGCAGCCCCGACAGTAACTATGGCTACACCTTC. It is translated as CASSPDSNYGYTF.

The chain uses TRBV7-8 and TRBJ1-1; 8 nucleotides line up with TRBD1. Germline V CDR1 and CDR2: SGHVS, FQNEAQ. The CDR3 runs to 14 residues. V was clipped by 4 bases and J by 5 bases; unmatched bases: 6. The DNA of the CDR3 is TGTGCCAGCAGCTCCACAGGGGGAGTGACTGAAGCTTTCTTT. This sequence encodes CASSSTGGVTEAFF.